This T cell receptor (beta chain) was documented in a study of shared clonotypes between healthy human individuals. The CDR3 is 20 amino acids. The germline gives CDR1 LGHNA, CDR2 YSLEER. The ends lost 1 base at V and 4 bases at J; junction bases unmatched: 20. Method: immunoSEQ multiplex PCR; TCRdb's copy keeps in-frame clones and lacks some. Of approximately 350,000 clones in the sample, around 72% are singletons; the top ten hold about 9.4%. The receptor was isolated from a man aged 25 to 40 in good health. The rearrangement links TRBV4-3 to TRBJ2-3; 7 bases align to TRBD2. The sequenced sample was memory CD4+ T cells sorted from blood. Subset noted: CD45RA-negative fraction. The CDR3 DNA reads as TGCGCCAGCAGCCAAGTCCAGACTCTACCGACTAGCCGAGAGGCAGATACGCAGTATTTT. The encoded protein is CASSQVQTLPTSREADTQYF.